The T cell receptor (beta chain) under discussion was sequenced for a study of blood T cell repertoires in COVID-19. As for the study in general: Samples came from the United States, Italy and Spain, spanning acute and convalescent COVID-19.

Libraries were prepared by immunoSEQ multiplex PCR; TCRdb keeps only in-frame clonotypes and omits some of them. The table records approximately 66,000 clones, around nine tenths of them present only once. Germline V gene data show CDR1 as SGHTA and CDR2 as FQGTGA. The V gene lost 5 bases and the J gene lost 2 bases, with 15 bases spanning the gap. This CDR3 contains 16 residues. This clone was recorded once. V is TRBV7-3 and J is TRBJ2-2; D perhaps matches TRBD1 (6 bases). This TCR came from a woman between 45 and 60 years old with active or convalescent COVID-19. Input material: peripheral blood. CDR3 region: CASSRRQARNTGELFF. DNA of the CDR3: TGTGCCAGCAGCCGTAGACAGGCGAGAAACACCGGGGAGCTGTTTTTT. Full variable domain (rest looked up from reference TRBV7-3 and TRBJ2-2): GAGVSQTPSNKVTEKGKYVELRCDPISGHTALYWYRQSLGQGPEFLIYFQGTGAADDSGLPNDRFFAVRPEGSVSTLKIQRTERGDSAVYLCASSRRQARNTGELFFGEGSRLTVL.